These 8 T cell receptor beta chains share one sample of origin, sequenced in a study of shared clonotypes between healthy human individuals. TCRdb's copy holds only in-frame clones and misses some; the assay was immunoSEQ multiplex PCR. The sample contains over a million clones, roughly 96% of which appear only once. The sequenced material came from naive CD4+ T cells sorted from blood. Subset reported: CD45RA+ positively selected. The receptors were gathered from a man between 25 and 39 years old in good health.

The chain uses TRBV6-5 and TRBJ1-2; maybe TRBD1 (6 bases). Germline V CDR1 and CDR2: MNHEY, SVGAGI. This CDR3 contains 15 residues. V shed 5 bases and J shed 0 bases, with 13 bases lying between them. The CDR3 loop is CASSPQGFTNYGYTF. CDR3 nucleotides: TGTGCCAGCAGTCCTCAGGGGTTCACTAACTATGGCTACACCTTC.

The V call is TRBV7-2, the J call TRBJ2-5; D is ambiguous. CDR3 length equals 17 residues. Trimming removed 5 bases at V and 2 bases at J, with 21 bases between. CDR1 SGHTA and CDR2 FQGNSA come from the germline V gene. The CDR3 DNA reads TGTGCCAGCAGCCCTCACCCCGGCAGGCTGAAACAAGAGACCCAGTACTTC. Protein: CASSPHPGRLKQETQYF.

The rearrangement links TRBV28 to TRBJ1-2; D unresolved. Trimming removed 6 bases at V and 6 bases at J, with 11 bases between. CDR1 and CDR2 from the germline V gene are MDHEN and SYDVKM. There are 12 residues in the CDR3. The CDR3 loop reads CASSITPNGYTF. CDR3 coding DNA: TGTGCCAGCAGCATAACCCCCAATGGCTACACCTTC.

V is TRBV5-4 and J is TRBJ1-2; TRBD1 matches at 8 bases. V was pared by 1 base and J by 4 bases, with 6 bases of the junction left unmatched. The CDR3 is 15 residues long. Germline-derived CDR1 and CDR2 are SGHNT and YYREEE (reference sequence). The CDR3 DNA reads TGTGCCAGCAGCTTGAGAGACAGGGGTCTCTATGGCTACACCTTC. Protein sequence: CASSLRDRGLYGYTF.

The chain uses TRBV18 and TRBJ2-7; TRBD1 or TRBD2 may be the D gene (5 bases each). Germline V CDR1 and CDR2: KGHSH, LQKENI. Trimming took off 4 bases at V and 0 bases at J, with 13 bases between the two ends. This CDR3 has 15 residues. This chain's CDR3 is CASSRTGTVSYEQYF. The CDR3 nucleotides read TGTGCCAGCTCACGGACCGGGACCGTCTCCTACGAGCAGTACTTC.

The rearrangement joins TRBV27 to TRBJ1-6; no clear D. Germline V gene sequence: CDR1 MNHEY, CDR2 SMNVEV (reference sequence). CDR3 size: 16 residues. Trimming took 6 bases from V and 6 from J, leaving 18 bases between them. The CDR3 reads CASSTMRLTLNSPLHF. The CDR3, as DNA: TGTGCCAGCAGCACCATGCGACTCACGCTTAATTCACCCCTCCACTTT.

This clone was detected once. The rearrangement uses TRBV11-2 and TRBJ1-2, with 8 bases identical to TRBD1. In germline, CDR1 is SGHAT, CDR2 FQNNGV. The CDR3 contains 15 residues. V dropped 5 bases and J dropped 7; count of bases not matched to a gene: 12. The DNA for the CDR3 is TGTGCCAGCAGCATTGGGGCAGGGGGCATTTTTGGCTACACCTTC. It translates to CASSIGAGGIFGYTF.

The rearrangement links TRBV2 to TRBJ2-1; D call uncertain. V was trimmed by 2 bases and J by 0 bases, leaving 8 bases between them. Germline values: CDR1 SNHLY, CDR2 FYNNEI. The CDR3 covers 15 residues. The CDR3 nucleotides read TGTGCCAGCAGTGAACTCCTAAGCTCCTACAATGAGCAGTTCTTC. Its translation: CASSELLSSYNEQFF. The full variable domain, rest sourced from reference TRBV2 and TRBJ2-1, is EPEVTQTPSHQVTQMGQEVILRCVPISNHLYFYWYRQILGQKVEFLVSFYNNEISEKSEIFDDQFSVERPDGSNFTLKIRSTKLEDSAMYFCASSELLSSYNEQFFGPGTRLTVL.